These 21 T cell receptor beta chains originate from one sample sequenced in a study of blood T cell repertoires in COVID-19. Sequencing used immunoSEQ multiplex PCR; TCRdb keeps in-frame clones, though not all of them. This table holds around 230,000 clones, approximately 82% found once. The sequenced sample consisted of peripheral blood. The origin of the receptors is a woman in her forties or fifties with acute or convalescent COVID-19.

This chain links TRBV18 with TRBJ2-1; TRBD2 matches 11 bases. Unmatched junction bases numbered 13, after V lost 6 bases and J lost 6 bases. There are 17 residues in the CDR3. CDR1 is KGHSH and CDR2 is LQKENI in the germline V gene. CDR3 in DNA: TGTGCCAGCTCCCCAGACCTACTAGCGGGAGCTACCAATGAGCAGTTCTTC. It translates to CASSPDLLAGATNEQFF.

V gene TRBV18 combines with J gene TRBJ1-6, with D uncertain. V was cut by 0 bases and J by 0 bases, with 9 bases left in between. Germline values: CDR1 KGHSH, CDR2 LQKENI. There are 17 residues in the CDR3. The CDR3 DNA reads as TGTGCCAGCTCACCACCCAACAGAAGCTCCTATAATTCACCCCTCCACTTT. Translated: CASSPPNRSSYNSPLHF.

This clone appeared once. CDR3 in DNA: TGTGCCAGCAGTCCGACCGGACAGGAGGCCTCACAGCGTAGCAATCAGCCCCAGCATTTT. Residues: CASSPTGQEASQRSNQPQHF. The J gene is TRBJ1-5, the V gene TRBV2, with 7 bases fitting TRBD1. The CDR3 totals 20 residues. The germline gives CDR1 SNHLY, CDR2 FYNNEI. After removal of 5 bases from V and 0 bases from J, the junction contained 19 bases not matched to a gene.

In DNA form, the CDR3 reads TGTGCCACCAGTGATTTCGAACCCCGCGTGGGGCGAGATACGCAGTATTTT. Amino acids: CATSDFEPRVGRDTQYF. The chain links TRBV24-1 to TRBJ2-3; weak D call: TRBD1 (5 bases). The CDR3 consists of 17 residues. Trimming stripped 1 base from V and 5 bases from J, with 18 bases between. Germline values: CDR1 KGHDR, CDR2 SFDVKD.

This chain joins TRBV2 and TRBJ2-2; D possibly corresponds to TRBD2 (7 bases). Germline lookup yields CDR1 SNHLY and CDR2 FYNNEI. The CDR3 is 17 amino acids. V was pared by 5 bases and J by 4 bases, with 20 bases between. The CDR3 coding sequence is TGTGCCAGCAGTTTGGGGGGGCATTTCGATCCCACCGGGGAGCTGTTTTTT. Its translation: CASSLGGHFDPTGELFF.

This clone came up a few times. V usage is TRBV27 and J usage is TRBJ2-2, with D possibly matching TRBD2 (6 bases). The CDR3 consists of 16 residues. The V gene's germline CDR1 is MNHEY and CDR2 SMNVEV (reference sequence). The ends were cut back, 6 bases at V and 2 bases at J, with 16 bases in the middle. The CDR3 sequence is CASRQGEVSNTGELFF. CDR3 sequence (DNA): TGTGCCAGCAGGCAAGGGGAGGTATCAAACACCGGGGAGCTGTTTTTT.

The V call is TRBV2, the J call TRBJ2-2, with 8 bases lining up with TRBD1. Germline V gives CDR1 SNHLY, CDR2 FYNNEI. The V and J ends lost 2 bases and 9 bases, in that order; junction bases with no gene match: 11. The CDR3 loop spans 16 amino acids. CDR3 sequence reads: CASSERTGFGNRELFF. For the CDR3, the DNA is TGTGCCAGCAGTGAACGGACAGGGTTTGGGAACCGGGAGCTGTTTTTT.

The chain joins TRBV5-1 to TRBJ1-1, with D possibly TRBD1 on 6 matching bases. CDR3 length: 16 residues. Germline V gene sequence: CDR1 SGHRS, CDR2 YFSETQ. The V gene lost 0 bases and the J gene lost 5 bases, with 17 bases spanning the gap. As DNA, the CDR3 is TGCGCCAGCAGCTTGGCCGGGGGGGCAGCAGCGACTGAAGCTTTCTTT. It encodes CASSLAGGAAATEAFF.

This clone was counted a few times. The gene calls are TRBV9 and TRBJ2-1, with 9 nucleotides matching TRBD2. Germline values: CDR1 SGDLS, CDR2 YYNGEE. This CDR3 has 16 residues. V shed 4 bases, J shed 5 bases, and the junction held 10 bases outside the gene matches. The CDR3 loop is CASSPRGAGGDNEQFF. As DNA, the CDR3 is TGTGCCAGCAGCCCCCGAGGGGCGGGAGGGGACAATGAGCAGTTCTTC.

V usage is TRBV2 and J usage is TRBJ1-1; D ambiguous. V lost 3 bases and J lost 7, with 15 bases in between. Germline V CDR1 and CDR2: SNHLY, FYNNEI. This CDR3 comprises 14 residues. The CDR3 DNA is TGTGCCAGCAGTGACCATCCTCGGAGCGGTGAAGCTTTCTTT. It encodes CASSDHPRSGEAFF.

The chain combines TRBV3-1 (or the pseudogene TRBV3-2) with TRBJ2-7; TRBD2 agrees at 10 bases. This CDR3 has 14 amino acids. The J segment lost 13 bases and the V segment lost 1 base, leaving 10 bases of the junction unmatched. CDR1 is LGHDT, CDR2 YNNKEL, per germline (reference sequence). CDR3 bases: TGTGCCAGCAGCCAAGGAGCAGCGGGAGGGTCGAGTTACTTC. Protein: CASSQGAAGGSSYF.

This clone occurred a few times. The J gene is TRBJ2-7, the V gene TRBV21-1; the table's D call TRBD2 went unverified against the DNA. TRBV21-1 is noted as a pseudogene. This CDR3 has 16 amino acids. The CDR3 DNA reads TGTGCCAGCACTCTAGCGGGAGTTCTTAGAGGCTACGAGCAGTACTTC. Translation: CASTLAGVLRGYEQYF.

The rearrangement links TRBV28 to TRBJ1-5; 7 positions agree with TRBD1. The CDR3 spans 17 residues. Germline CDR1 reads MDHEN; CDR2 reads SYDVKM. V trimming: 6 bases; J trimming: 2 bases; junction bases outside the gene matches: 13. The CDR3 sequence: CASSLMKGTVGNQPQHF. The CDR3 DNA sequence: TGTGCCAGCAGCTTAATGAAGGGGACAGTGGGCAATCAGCCCCAGCATTTT.

This chain connects TRBV9 to TRBJ2-7, with 8 bases fitting TRBD2. The CDR3 extends over 15 amino acids. V was pared by 0 bases and J by 5 bases, with 7 bases of the junction left unmatched. The V gene's germline CDR1 is SGDLS and CDR2 YYNGEE. Here the CDR3 DNA reads TGTGCCAGCAGCGTAGAAACAGCGGGAGAAAACGAGCAGTACTTC. Translation gives CASSVETAGENEQYF.

The rearrangement joins TRBV7-2 to TRBJ1-1, with D perhaps TRBD1 (6 bases). The CDR3 runs to 11 residues. Per the germline V gene, CDR1 is SGHTA and CDR2 is FQGNSA. The V gene lost 3 bases and the J gene lost 8 bases, with 7 bases spanning the gap. The CDR3 region has the DNA TGTGCCAGCAGCTTTACAGGGGAAGCTTTCTTT. It is translated as CASSFTGEAFF.

The V and J genes are TRBV18 and TRBJ2-2; the match to TRBD1 covers 7 bases. The CDR3 sequence is 13 residues long. Germline CDR1 reads KGHSH; CDR2 reads LQKENI. V lost 5 bases, J lost 6 bases, and 3 bases stayed unmatched. The CDR3 DNA sequence: TGTGCCAGCTCATCAGACAGGGCCGGGGAGCTGTTTTTT. Translation: CASSSDRAGELFF.

V usage is TRBV23-1 and J usage is TRBJ2-2; D perhaps matches TRBD1 (6 bases). TRBV23-1 belongs to the ORF category, with a function that is uncertain. The V end was cut by 2 bases, the J end by 10 bases, with 14 bases between. The CDR3 sequence is 14 residues long. CDR3 sequence reads: CASSQDTGFEELFF. The DNA of the CDR3 is TGCGCCAGCAGTCAAGATACAGGGTTTGAGGAGCTGTTTTTT.

This clone was detected only once. This chain links TRBV13 with TRBJ2-7; D is perhaps TRBD1 (6 bases). V lost 4 bases to trimming and J lost 0 bases, with 10 bases between them. The CDR3 runs 14 residues. Germline loops: CDR1 PRHDT, CDR2 FYEKMQ (reference sequence). The CDR3 DNA reads TGTGCCAGCAGCTCTTCCAGGGGCTCCTACGAGCAGTACTTC. It is translated as CASSSSRGSYEQYF.

This chain links TRBV28 with TRBJ1-2; possibly TRBD1 for D (6 bases). CDR3 length: 14 residues. Trimming cost V 6 bases and J 6 bases, with 17 bases left between them. From germline, CDR1 is MDHEN and CDR2 SYDVKM. The CDR3 sequence is CASRSHLQGDGYTF. The CDR3 nucleotides are TGTGCCAGCAGATCTCACTTACAGGGCGATGGCTACACCTTC.

The chain couples TRBV25-1 to TRBJ1-2; possibly TRBD1 for D (6 bases). CDR1 is MGHDK, CDR2 SYGVNS, per germline. The CDR3 has 11 residues. Trimming removed 6 bases from V and 8 bases from J, with 10 bases in between. In nucleotides, the CDR3 is TGTGCCAGCAGCCAGACAGGCGGCTACACCTTC. Translated, it gives CASSQTGGYTF.

The chain combines TRBV24-1 with TRBJ2-5; perhaps TRBD2 as D (5 bases). This CDR3 spans 14 amino acids. V dropped 4 bases and J dropped 2 bases, with 10 bases sitting between them. The germline V gene has CDR1 KGHDR and CDR2 SFDVKD. CDR3 bases: TGTGCCACCAGTGACGCAACTAGTCAAGAGACCCAGTACTTC. Residues: CATSDATSQETQYF.